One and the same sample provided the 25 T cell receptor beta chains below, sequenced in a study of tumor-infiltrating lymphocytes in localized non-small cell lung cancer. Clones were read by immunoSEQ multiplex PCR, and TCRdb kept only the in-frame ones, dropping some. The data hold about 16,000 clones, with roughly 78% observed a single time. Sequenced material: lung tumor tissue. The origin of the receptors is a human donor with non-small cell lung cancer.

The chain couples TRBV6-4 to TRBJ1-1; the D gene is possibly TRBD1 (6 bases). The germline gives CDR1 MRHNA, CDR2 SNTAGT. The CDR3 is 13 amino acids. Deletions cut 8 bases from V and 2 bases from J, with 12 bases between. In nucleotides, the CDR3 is TGTGCCAGCCGAAAGGACAGCAACACTGAAGCTTTCTTT. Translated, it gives CASRKDSNTEAFF.

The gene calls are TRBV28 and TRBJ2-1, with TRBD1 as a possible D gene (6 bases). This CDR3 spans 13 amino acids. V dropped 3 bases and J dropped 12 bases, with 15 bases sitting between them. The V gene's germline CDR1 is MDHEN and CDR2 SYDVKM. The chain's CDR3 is CASSFAGQGLQFF. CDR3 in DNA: TGTGCCAGCAGTTTTGCCGGGCAGGGGTTGCAGTTCTTC.

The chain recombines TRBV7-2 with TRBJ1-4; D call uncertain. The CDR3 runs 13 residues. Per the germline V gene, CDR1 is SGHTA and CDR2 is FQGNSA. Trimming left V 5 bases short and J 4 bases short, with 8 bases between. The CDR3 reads CASSNAYNEKLFF. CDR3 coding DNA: TGTGCCAGCAGCAATGCCTATAATGAAAAACTGTTTTTT.

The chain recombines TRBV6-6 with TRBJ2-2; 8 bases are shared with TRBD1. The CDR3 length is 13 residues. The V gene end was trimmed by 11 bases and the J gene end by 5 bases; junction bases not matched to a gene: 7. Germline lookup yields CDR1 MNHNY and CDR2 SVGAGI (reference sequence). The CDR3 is CAGGNRGTGELFF. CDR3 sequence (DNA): TGTGCCGGTGGGAACAGGGGGACCGGGGAGCTGTTTTTT.

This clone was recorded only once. The CDR3 DNA is TGCGCCAGCAGCGGAGGTGGGCTAGCGGGAGTTCGAAATGAGCAGTTCTTC. This codes for CASSGGGLAGVRNEQFF. This sequence joins TRBV5-1 and TRBJ2-1, with 10 bases matching TRBD2. CDR1 is SGHRS, CDR2 YFSETQ, per germline. The V gene end was trimmed by 4 bases and the J gene end by 7 bases; junction bases not matched to a gene: 14. The CDR3 consists of 17 residues.

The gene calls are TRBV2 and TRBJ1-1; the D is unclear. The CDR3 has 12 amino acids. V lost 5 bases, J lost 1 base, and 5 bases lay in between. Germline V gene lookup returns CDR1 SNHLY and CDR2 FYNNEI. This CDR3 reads CASSPRNTEAFF. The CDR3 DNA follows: TGTGCCAGCAGTCCCCGGAACACTGAAGCTTTCTTT.

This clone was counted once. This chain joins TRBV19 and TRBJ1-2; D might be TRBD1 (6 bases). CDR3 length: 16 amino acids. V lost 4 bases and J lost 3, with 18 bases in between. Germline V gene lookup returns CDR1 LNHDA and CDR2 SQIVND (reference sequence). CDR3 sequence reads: CASSTPSGQIDYGYTF. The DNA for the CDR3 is TGTGCCAGTAGTACTCCATCAGGACAGATCGACTATGGCTACACCTTC.

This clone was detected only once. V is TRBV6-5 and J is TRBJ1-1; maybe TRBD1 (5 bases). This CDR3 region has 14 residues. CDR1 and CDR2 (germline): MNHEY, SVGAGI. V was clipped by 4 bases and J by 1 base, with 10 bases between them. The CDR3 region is CASSLGGTNTEAFF. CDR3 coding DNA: TGTGCCAGCAGTTTGGGGGGAACGAACACTGAAGCTTTCTTT.

CDR3: CASSSEGGGHQKLFF. CDR3 nucleotides: TGTGCCAGTAGTTCGGAGGGAGGCGGGCACCAAAAACTGTTTTTT. The V gene is TRBV19, the J gene TRBJ1-4; unclear D gene. V shed 5 bases and J shed 9 bases, with 19 bases lying between them. This CDR3 is 15 amino acids long. CDR1 is LNHDA, CDR2 SQIVND, per germline (reference sequence).

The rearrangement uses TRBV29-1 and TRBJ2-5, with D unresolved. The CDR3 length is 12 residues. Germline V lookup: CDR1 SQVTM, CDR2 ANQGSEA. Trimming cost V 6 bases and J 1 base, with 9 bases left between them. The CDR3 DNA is TGCAGCGTCCCTTTGTCCCAAGAGACCCAGTACTTC. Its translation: CSVPLSQETQYF.

Here the CDR3 reads CASSYFGLSGNTIYF. As DNA, the CDR3 is TGTGCCAGCAGTTACTTTGGGCTCTCTGGAAACACCATATATTTT. J is TRBJ1-3 and V is TRBV6-5; D is ambiguous. The CDR3 runs 15 residues. Germline-derived CDR1 and CDR2 are MNHEY and SVGAGI. Trimming cost V 1 base and J 0 bases, with 7 bases left between them.

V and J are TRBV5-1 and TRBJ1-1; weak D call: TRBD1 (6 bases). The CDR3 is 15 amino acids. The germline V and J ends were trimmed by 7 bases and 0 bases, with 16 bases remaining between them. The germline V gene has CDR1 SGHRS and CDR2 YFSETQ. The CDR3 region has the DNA TGCGCCAGCGCATCCTCCAACAGGGTGAACACTGAAGCTTTCTTT. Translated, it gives CASASSNRVNTEAFF.

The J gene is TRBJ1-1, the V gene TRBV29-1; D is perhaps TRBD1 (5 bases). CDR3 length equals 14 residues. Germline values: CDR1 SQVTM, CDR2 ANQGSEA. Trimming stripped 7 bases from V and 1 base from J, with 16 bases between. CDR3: CSGGYLTGNTEAFF. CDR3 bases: TGCAGCGGGGGGTACCTCACAGGGAACACTGAAGCTTTCTTT. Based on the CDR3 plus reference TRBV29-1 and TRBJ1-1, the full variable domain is SAVISQKPSRDICQRGTSLTIQCQVDSQVTMMFWYRQQPGQSLTLIATANQGSEATYESGFVIDKFPISRPNLTFSTLTVSNMSPEDSSIYLCSGGYLTGNTEAFFGQGTRLTVV.

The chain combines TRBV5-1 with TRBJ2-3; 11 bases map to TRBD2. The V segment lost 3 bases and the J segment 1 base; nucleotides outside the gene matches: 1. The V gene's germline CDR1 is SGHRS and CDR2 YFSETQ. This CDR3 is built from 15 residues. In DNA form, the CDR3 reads TGCGCCAGCAGCTCGGGACTAGCGGGCACAGATACGCAGTATTTT. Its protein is CASSSGLAGTDTQYF.

The CDR3 loop reads CASSSDYEQYF. CDR3 nucleotides: TGCGCCAGCAGCTCTGACTACGAGCAGTACTTC. This chain links TRBV5-1 with TRBJ2-7; D is unresolved. Germline V lookup: CDR1 SGHRS, CDR2 YFSETQ. The CDR3 loop spans 11 amino acids. V dropped 3 bases and J dropped 3 bases, with 4 bases sitting between them.

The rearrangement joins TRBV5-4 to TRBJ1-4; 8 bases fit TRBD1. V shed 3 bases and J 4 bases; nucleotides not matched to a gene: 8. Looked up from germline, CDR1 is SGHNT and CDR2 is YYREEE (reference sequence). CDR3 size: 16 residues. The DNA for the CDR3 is TGTGCCAGCAGCTCTGGCACAGGACAGGGTAATGAAAAACTGTTTTTT. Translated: CASSSGTGQGNEKLFF. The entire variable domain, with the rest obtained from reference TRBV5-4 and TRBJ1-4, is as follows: ETGVTQSPTHLIKTRGQQVTLRCSSQSGHNTVSWYQQALGQGPQFIFQYYREEENGRGNFPPRFSGLQFPNYSSELNVNALELDDSALYLCASSSGTGQGNEKLFFGSGTQLSVL.

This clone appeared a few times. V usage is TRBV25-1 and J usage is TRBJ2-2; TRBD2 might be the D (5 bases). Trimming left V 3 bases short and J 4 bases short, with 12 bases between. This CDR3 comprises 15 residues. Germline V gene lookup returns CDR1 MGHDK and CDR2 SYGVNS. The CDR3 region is CASSDSGVATGELFF. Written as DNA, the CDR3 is TGTGCCAGCAGTGATTCCGGGGTGGCCACCGGGGAGCTGTTTTTT.

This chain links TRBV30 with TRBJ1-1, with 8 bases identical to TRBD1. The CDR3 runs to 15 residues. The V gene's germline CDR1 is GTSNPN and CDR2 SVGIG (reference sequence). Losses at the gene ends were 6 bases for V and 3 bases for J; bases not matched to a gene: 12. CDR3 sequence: CACQTGALRDTEAFF. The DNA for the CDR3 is TGTGCCTGCCAGACAGGGGCCCTAAGGGACACTGAAGCTTTCTTT.

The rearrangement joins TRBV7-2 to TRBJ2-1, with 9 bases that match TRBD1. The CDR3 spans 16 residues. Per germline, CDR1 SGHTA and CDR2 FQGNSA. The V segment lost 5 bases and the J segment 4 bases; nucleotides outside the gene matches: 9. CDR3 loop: CASSLPGGQGYNEQFF. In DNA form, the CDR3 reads TGTGCCAGCAGCCTACCAGGGGGACAGGGATACAATGAGCAGTTCTTC.

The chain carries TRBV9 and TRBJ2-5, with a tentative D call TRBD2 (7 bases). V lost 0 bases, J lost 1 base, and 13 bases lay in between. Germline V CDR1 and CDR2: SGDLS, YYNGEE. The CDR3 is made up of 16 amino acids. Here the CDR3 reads CASSVGLGGGQETQYF. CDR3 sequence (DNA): TGTGCCAGCAGCGTAGGACTAGGGGGGGGCCAAGAGACCCAGTACTTC.

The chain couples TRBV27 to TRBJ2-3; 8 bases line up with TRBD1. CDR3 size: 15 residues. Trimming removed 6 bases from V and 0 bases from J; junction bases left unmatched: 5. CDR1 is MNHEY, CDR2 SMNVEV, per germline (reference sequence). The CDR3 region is CASRLTGASTDTQYF. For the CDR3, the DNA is TGTGCCAGCAGGTTGACAGGGGCTAGCACAGATACGCAGTATTTT.

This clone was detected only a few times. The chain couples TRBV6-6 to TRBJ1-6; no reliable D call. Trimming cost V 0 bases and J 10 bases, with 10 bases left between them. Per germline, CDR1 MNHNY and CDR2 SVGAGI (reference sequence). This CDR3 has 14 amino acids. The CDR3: CASSYSKSWSPLHF. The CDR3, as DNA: TGTGCCAGCAGTTACTCGAAAAGCTGGTCACCCCTCCACTTT.

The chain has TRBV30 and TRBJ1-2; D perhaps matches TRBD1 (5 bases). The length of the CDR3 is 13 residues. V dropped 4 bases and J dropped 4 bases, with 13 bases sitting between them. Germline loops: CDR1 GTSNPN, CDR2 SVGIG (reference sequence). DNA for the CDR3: TGTGCCTGGACCGGGACGGAGTTCTATGGCTACACCTTC. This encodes CAWTGTEFYGYTF.

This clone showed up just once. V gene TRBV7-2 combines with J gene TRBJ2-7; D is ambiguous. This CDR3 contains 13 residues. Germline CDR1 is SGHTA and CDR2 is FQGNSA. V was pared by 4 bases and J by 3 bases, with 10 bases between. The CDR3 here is CASSSPVGYEQYF. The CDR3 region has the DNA TGTGCCAGCAGCTCCCCGGTCGGCTACGAGCAGTACTTC.

The CDR3 loop is CASSYPPGLATKATQYF. CDR3 coding DNA: TGTGCCAGCAGTTACCCGCCGGGACTAGCGACAAAAGCTACGCAGTATTTT. The chain links TRBV7-2 to TRBJ2-3; TRBD2 agrees at 10 bases. The germline V gene has CDR1 SGHTA and CDR2 FQGNSA. The CDR3 contains 17 residues. The junction had 17 bases not matched to a gene; V was cut back by 6 bases and J by 8 bases.